The 21 T cell receptor beta chains listed next were all sequenced from one sample in a study of shared clonotypes between healthy human individuals. Clones were sequenced by immunoSEQ multiplex PCR, and TCRdb holds only the in-frame ones, with some missing. The table records around 1,900,000 clones, roughly 95% of them present only once. CD8 cells classed as naive were CD45RO-negative and positively selected for CCR7, excluding terminally differentiated effector memory CD45RA+ cells. The sequencing input was naive CD8+ T cells from PBMCs. Every receptor here comes from a man aged 18 to 35 in good health. Some clones in this sample may be carry-over from other donors' samples.

Of note for this clone: The sample carries other DNA sequences with the same CDR3. This chain links TRBV7-9 with TRBJ1-2; possible D gene TRBD1, 6 bases. V gave up 4 bases and J gave up 6 bases, with 6 bases separating them. The CDR3 extends over 11 amino acids. Germline CDR1 SEHNR, CDR2 FQNEAQ (reference sequence). The CDR3 spells CASSSGDGYTF. CDR3 coding DNA: TGTGCCAGCAGCTCAGGGGATGGCTACACCTTC.

This rearrangement joins TRBV27 to TRBJ2-1, with 8 bases fitting TRBD2. The CDR3 has 15 amino acids. From germline, CDR1 is MNHEY and CDR2 SMNVEV (reference sequence). V lost 4 bases, J lost 8 bases, and 10 bases stayed unmatched. For the CDR3, the DNA is TGTGCCAGCAGTTCCGTAGCGGGATTCGGGGATGAGCAGTTCTTC. Encoded protein: CASSSVAGFGDEQFF.

The J gene is TRBJ2-7, the V gene TRBV30; 8 bases align to TRBD2. CDR1 and CDR2 from the germline V gene are GTSNPN and SVGIG (reference sequence). The ends lost 6 bases at V and 3 bases at J; junction bases unmatched: 10. This CDR3 spans 14 amino acids. CDR3 in amino acids: CACFRTTSGYEQYF. The DNA of the CDR3 is TGTGCCTGTTTTCGAACAACTAGCGGCTACGAGCAGTACTTC.

Details on this clone: An end of the junction does not agree with germline; a read error may underlie this. The rearrangement links TRBV30 to TRBJ2-1; 11 bases fit TRBD2. This CDR3 has 15 residues. Germline V gene lookup returns CDR1 GTSNPN and CDR2 SVGIG (reference sequence). CDR3 residues: CAWRIRLAGYNEQFF. Here the CDR3 DNA reads TGTGCCTGGAGGATACGACTAGCGGGATACAATGAACAGTTCTTC.

The chain employs TRBV7-8 and TRBJ2-1; D may be TRBD2 (6 bases). Trimming took 4 bases from V and 7 from J, leaving 11 bases between them. Per the germline V gene, CDR1 is SGHVS and CDR2 is FQNEAQ. This CDR3 has 13 amino acids. CDR3 sequence (DNA): TGTGCCAGCAGCTGGCCGGAGGGGAATGAGCAGTTCTTC. Its translation: CASSWPEGNEQFF.

This clone appeared once. The V call is TRBV6-5, the J call TRBJ2-1; D is undetermined. The ends were cut back, 0 bases at V and 0 bases at J, with 9 bases in the middle. Germline V gives CDR1 MNHEY, CDR2 SVGAGI. CDR3 length equals 16 residues. CDR3 sequence (DNA): TGTGCCAGCAGTTACTCGGCGGTTTCCTCCTACAATGAGCAGTTCTTC. Amino acid sequence: CASSYSAVSSYNEQFF.

The chain couples TRBV27 to TRBJ2-1; the match to TRBD2 covers 9 bases. V trimming: 5 bases; J trimming: 9 bases; junction bases outside the gene matches: 8. This CDR3 contains 14 residues. Germline CDR1 is MNHEY and CDR2 is SMNVEV (reference sequence). The CDR3 region is CASSRGGRALEQFF. The CDR3 region has the DNA TGTGCCAGCAGTCGCGGCGGGAGGGCCCTTGAGCAGTTCTTC.

The chain joins TRBV27 to TRBJ1-2; D is undetermined. From germline, CDR1 is MNHEY and CDR2 SMNVEV (reference sequence). CDR3 size: 13 residues. V lost 3 bases to trimming and J lost 7 bases, with 12 bases between them. This CDR3 reads CASSFGLFSGYTF. The CDR3 DNA reads as TGTGCCAGCAGTTTTGGGCTGTTCTCTGGCTACACCTTC.

The rearrangement uses TRBV29-1 and TRBJ1-2, with D uncertain. The length of the CDR3 is 13 residues. Trimming left V 2 bases short and J 3 bases short, with 10 bases between. The germline V gene encodes CDR1 SQVTM and CDR2 ANQGSEA. CDR3 nucleotide sequence: TGCAGCGTTGAATCCAGACTCCACTATGGCTACACCTTC. It codes for CSVESRLHYGYTF.

V is TRBV2 and J is TRBJ2-1; TRBD2 matches 11 bases. V lost 5 bases, J lost 3 bases, and 9 bases stayed unmatched. The CDR3 is 17 amino acids. Germline values: CDR1 SNHLY, CDR2 FYNNEI. The CDR3, as DNA: TGTGCCAGCAGTCCCACTCTCGGGACTAGCGGCTACAATGAGCAGTTCTTC. Translation gives CASSPTLGTSGYNEQFF.

The chain recombines TRBV10-3 with TRBJ1-1; D is unresolved. The CDR3 contains 15 residues. Germline CDR1 is ENHRY and CDR2 is SYGVKD. The V end lost 2 bases, the J end lost 0 bases, and 10 bases lay between the germline ends. The chain's CDR3 is CAISERQDLNTEAFF. In DNA, the CDR3 is TGTGCCATCAGTGAGCGGCAGGACTTGAACACTGAAGCTTTCTTT.

The V call is TRBV9, the J call TRBJ2-2; unclear D gene. Trimming removed 2 bases at V and 4 bases at J, with 9 bases between. This CDR3 comprises 14 residues. Germline CDR1 is SGDLS and CDR2 is YYNGEE. In DNA form, the CDR3 reads TGTGCCAGCAGCGTTAAAATGGGCACCGGGGAGCTGTTTTTT. It translates to CASSVKMGTGELFF.

To note about this clone: Other DNA sequences in the same sample also yield this CDR3. The chain has TRBV27 and TRBJ1-4; TRBD1 is a possible D gene (5 bases). Per the germline V gene, CDR1 is MNHEY and CDR2 is SMNVEV (reference sequence). Deletions cut 3 bases from V and 5 bases from J, with 10 bases between. The CDR3 has 14 amino acids. The CDR3 is CASSFGGGNEKLFF. Here the CDR3 DNA reads TGTGCCAGCAGTTTCGGGGGGGGGAATGAAAAACTGTTTTTT.

J is TRBJ1-2 and V is TRBV10-3; tentative D call: TRBD1 (5 bases). The CDR3 loop spans 15 amino acids. Germline V gene data show CDR1 as ENHRY and CDR2 as SYGVKD. Trimming removed 0 bases from V and 8 bases from J, with 16 bases in between. The CDR3 sequence is CAISESGDGRWGYTF. DNA of the CDR3: TGTGCCATCAGTGAGTCAGGGGACGGCCGCTGGGGCTACACCTTC.

The gene calls are TRBV4-2 and TRBJ2-1, with 10 nucleotides matching TRBD2. The CDR3 covers 17 residues. The ends lost 0 bases at V and 7 bases at J; junction bases unmatched: 9. Germline-derived CDR1 and CDR2 are LGHNA and YNFKEQ. The CDR3 DNA reads as TGTGCCAGCAGCCAAGATTCTAGCGGGAGTGCTGTTAATGAGCAGTTCTTC. It codes for CASSQDSSGSAVNEQFF.

This rearrangement joins TRBV15 to TRBJ1-2; 8 nucleotides match TRBD1. V was clipped by 4 bases and J by 4 bases; unmatched bases: 11. Germline loops: CDR1 LNHNV, CDR2 YYDKDF (reference sequence). The CDR3 runs 16 residues. CDR3 sequence (DNA): TGTGCCACCAGCACGGCTCCAGGGGGCCTTGGCTATGGCTACACCTTC. It codes for CATSTAPGGLGYGYTF.

V is TRBV7-2 and J is TRBJ1-5; weak D call: TRBD1 (5 bases). The germline V gene has CDR1 SGHTA and CDR2 FQGNSA. The CDR3 covers 14 residues. Trimming took off 3 bases at V and 7 bases at J, with 13 bases between the two ends. CDR3 loop: CASSFRETPQPQHF. For the CDR3, the DNA is TGTGCCAGCAGCTTCAGGGAAACCCCCCAGCCCCAGCATTTT.

The chain recombines TRBV6-1 with TRBJ2-7; no clear D. Trimming removed 0 bases from V and 0 bases from J, with 12 bases in between. Germline CDR1 and CDR2: MNHNS and SASEGT. The CDR3 length is 16 residues. The CDR3 here is CASSEAPDTYSYEQYF. The DNA of the CDR3 is TGTGCCAGCAGTGAAGCGCCAGACACGTACTCCTACGAGCAGTACTTC.

This clone was seen a handful of times. CDR3 residues: CASSDQGPGTEAFF. CDR3 in DNA: TGTGCCAGCAGTGACCAGGGACCGGGTACTGAAGCTTTCTTT. The V gene is TRBV25-1, the J gene TRBJ1-1; a weak D match, TRBD1 (5 bases). This CDR3 contains 14 residues. The germline CDR1 and CDR2 sequences are MGHDK and SYGVNS. Trimming pared 3 bases from V and 5 bases from J, leaving 13 bases between.

The chain has TRBV9 and TRBJ2-2; tentatively, D is TRBD2 (6 bases). Germline lookup yields CDR1 SGDLS and CDR2 YYNGEE. There are 16 residues in the CDR3. V was pared by 4 bases and J by 1 base, with 14 bases between. CDR3 residues: CASSQPSDLNTGELFF. In nucleotides, the CDR3 is TGTGCCAGCAGCCAACCTAGCGATTTGAACACCGGGGAGCTGTTTTTT.

The chain couples TRBV4-3 to TRBJ2-5, with 8 bases matching TRBD1. Germline V gene data show CDR1 as LGHNA and CDR2 as YSLEER. Germline trimming cut 4 bases from V and 6 bases from J; bases unmatched to any gene: 4. The length of the CDR3 is 13 residues. The CDR3 region has the DNA TGCGCCAGCAGCCCGGACAGGGTTAAGACCCAGTACTTC. Amino acids: CASSPDRVKTQYF.